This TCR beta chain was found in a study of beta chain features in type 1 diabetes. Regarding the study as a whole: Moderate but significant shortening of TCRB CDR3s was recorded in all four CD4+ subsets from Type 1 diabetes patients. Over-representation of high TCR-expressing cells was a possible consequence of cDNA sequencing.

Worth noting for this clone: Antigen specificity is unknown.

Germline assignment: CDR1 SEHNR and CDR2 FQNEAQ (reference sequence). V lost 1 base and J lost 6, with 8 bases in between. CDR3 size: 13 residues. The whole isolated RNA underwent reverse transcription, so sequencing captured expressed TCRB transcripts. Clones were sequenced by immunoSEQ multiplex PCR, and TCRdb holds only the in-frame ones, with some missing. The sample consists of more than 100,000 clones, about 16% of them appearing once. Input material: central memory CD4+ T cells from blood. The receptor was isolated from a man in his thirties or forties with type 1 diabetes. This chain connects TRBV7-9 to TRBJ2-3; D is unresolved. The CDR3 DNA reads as TGTGCCAGCAGCTTAGACCCTGTGGATACGCAGTATTTT. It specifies CASSLDPVDTQYF.